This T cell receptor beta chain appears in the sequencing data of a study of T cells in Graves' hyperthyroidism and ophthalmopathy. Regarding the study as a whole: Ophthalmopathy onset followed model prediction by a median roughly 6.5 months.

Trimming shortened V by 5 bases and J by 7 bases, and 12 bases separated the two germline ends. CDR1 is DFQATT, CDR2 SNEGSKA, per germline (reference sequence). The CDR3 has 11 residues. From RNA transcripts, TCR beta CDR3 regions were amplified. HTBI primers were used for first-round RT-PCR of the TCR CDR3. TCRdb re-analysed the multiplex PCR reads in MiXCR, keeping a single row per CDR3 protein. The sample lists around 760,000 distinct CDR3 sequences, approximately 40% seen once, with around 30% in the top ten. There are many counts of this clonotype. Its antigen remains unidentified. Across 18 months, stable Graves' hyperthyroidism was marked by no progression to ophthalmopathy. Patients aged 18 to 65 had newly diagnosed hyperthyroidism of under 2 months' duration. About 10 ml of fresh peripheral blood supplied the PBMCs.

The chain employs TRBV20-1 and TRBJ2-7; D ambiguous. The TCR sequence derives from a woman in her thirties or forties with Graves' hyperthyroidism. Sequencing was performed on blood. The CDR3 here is CSAAPDDEQYF. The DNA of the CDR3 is TGCAGTGCTGCTCCTGATGATGAGCAGTACTTC.